These 30 T cell receptor beta chains share one sample of origin, sequenced in a study of T cell changes during pregnancy in multiple sclerosis. The method was immunoSEQ multiplex PCR; TCRdb's version includes in-frame clones alone and lacks a portion of them. The sample holds 30,000 or so clones; nearly 90% are singletons and the top ten take around 10%. Sequencing used CD8+ T cells from peripheral blood mononuclear cells, obtained in the third trimester of pregnancy. The receptors originated from a female donor with multiple sclerosis, enrolled in a pregnancy study.

This CDR3 reads CASSLALGSYEQYF. The CDR3 bases are TGTGCCAGCAGTCTAGCCTTAGGATCCTACGAGCAGTACTTC. This rearrangement joins TRBV27 to TRBJ2-7, with a weak D call TRBD2 (5 bases). The germline CDR1 and CDR2 sequences are MNHEY and SMNVEV (reference sequence). V was shortened by 5 bases and J by 1 base, with 12 bases between the two germline ends. The CDR3 length is 14 residues.

The chain links TRBV11-2 to TRBJ1-3; TRBD1 matches at 9 bases. Germline trimming cut 5 bases from V and 2 bases from J; bases unmatched to any gene: 7. CDR1 is SGHAT and CDR2 is FQNNGV in the germline V gene. The CDR3 covers 16 residues. The DNA for the CDR3 is TGTGCCAGCAGCGTTACACAGGGGGCAGCTGGAAACACCATATATTTT. It yields the protein CASSVTQGAAGNTIYF.

This chain connects TRBV6-1 to TRBJ2-1; 14 bases are a match to TRBD2. CDR1 and CDR2 from the germline V gene are MNHNS and SASEGT. The V segment lost 6 bases and the J segment 5 bases; nucleotides outside the gene matches: 0. The CDR3 is 14 residues long. The CDR3 coding sequence is TGTGCCAGCAGGACTAGCGGGAGGGACAATGAGCAGTTCTTC. This translates into CASRTSGRDNEQFF.

This clone appeared a single time. The chain joins TRBV2 to TRBJ2-4; 7 nucleotides align to TRBD1. Germline V lookup: CDR1 SNHLY, CDR2 FYNNEI. CDR3 length: 17 amino acids. V shed 6 bases and J 0 bases; nucleotides not matched to a gene: 11. In DNA, the CDR3 is TGTGCCAGCAGGGATGGGCAGGGGGATTTAGCCAAAAACATTCAGTACTTC. Its translation: CASRDGQGDLAKNIQYF. The full variable domain, rest sourced from reference TRBV2 and TRBJ2-4, is EPEVTQTPSHQVTQMGQEVILRCVPISNHLYFYWYRQILGQKVEFLVSFYNNEISEKSEIFDDQFSVERPDGSNFTLKIRSTKLEDSAMYFCASRDGQGDLAKNIQYFGAGTRLSVL.

This chain links TRBV7-8 with TRBJ2-7; TRBD1 matches 10 bases. After removal of 5 bases from V and 6 bases from J, the junction contained 16 bases not matched to a gene. Germline lookup yields CDR1 SGHVS and CDR2 FQNEAQ. The CDR3 is 17 amino acids. The CDR3 DNA follows: TGTGCCAGCAGCCCCCGCGCGCTGTCGGACAGGGGGGGCGAGCAGTACTTC. This codes for CASSPRALSDRGGEQYF. Together with reference TRBV7-8 and TRBJ2-7, the CDR3 gives the full variable domain: GAGVSQSPRYKVAKRGQDVALRCDPISGHVSLFWYQQALGQGPEFLTYFQNEAQLDKSGLPSDRFFAERPEGSVSTLKIQRTQQEDSAVYLCASSPRALSDRGGEQYFGPGTRLTVT.

The chain combines TRBV28 with TRBJ2-7; no clear D. The germline CDR1 and CDR2 sequences are MDHEN and SYDVKM. V was shortened by 6 bases and J by 7 bases, with 13 bases between the two germline ends. The CDR3 totals 12 residues. The CDR3 sequence: CASSPDLREQYF. The CDR3 DNA sequence: TGTGCCAGCAGCCCTGACCTGCGGGAGCAGTACTTC.

The V and J genes are TRBV9 and TRBJ2-1; TRBD1 is a possible D gene (6 bases). Germline V gene lookup returns CDR1 SGDLS and CDR2 YYNGEE. CDR3 length equals 15 residues. Between the trimmed V and J ends, which lost 0 bases and 5 bases, there was a span of 12 bases. The CDR3 spells CASSVVGTLNNEQFF. CDR3 nucleotide sequence: TGTGCCAGCAGCGTAGTCGGGACACTTAACAATGAGCAGTTCTTC.

This clone was counted between two and nine times. This chain connects TRBV2 to TRBJ1-1; D is perhaps TRBD1 (6 bases). Trimming cost V 7 bases and J 0 bases, with 9 bases left between them. CDR1 SNHLY and CDR2 FYNNEI come from the germline V gene. The CDR3 covers 13 residues. CDR3 sequence: CASKRTVNTEAFF. The DNA for the CDR3 is TGTGCCAGCAAGAGGACAGTGAACACTGAAGCTTTCTTT.

The rearrangement joins TRBV27 to TRBJ1-1, with 9 bases fitting TRBD1. The CDR3 has 13 amino acids. Unmatched junction bases numbered 7, after V lost 10 bases and J lost 4 bases. Germline V gives CDR1 MNHEY, CDR2 SMNVEV (reference sequence). Here the CDR3 reads CATTGQGSTEAFF. CDR3 DNA sequence: TGTGCCACCACCGGACAGGGGAGCACTGAAGCTTTCTTT.

The rearrangement joins TRBV6-1 to TRBJ1-6; TRBD1 might be the D (5 bases). This CDR3 has 13 amino acids. CDR1 is MNHNS, CDR2 SASEGT, per germline. The germline V and J ends were trimmed by 3 bases and 5 bases, with 5 bases remaining between them. This CDR3 reads CASSDRDNSPLHF. The CDR3 bases are TGTGCCAGCAGTGACAGGGATAATTCACCCCTCCACTTT.

This clone came up once. The CDR3 loop is CASSEEDRGGYSNQPQHF. Written as DNA, the CDR3 is TGTGCCAGCAGTGAGGAGGACAGGGGAGGGTATAGCAATCAGCCCCAGCATTTT. The J gene is TRBJ1-5, the V gene TRBV6-1; 9 positions agree with TRBD1. This CDR3 contains 18 residues. Germline trimming cut 3 bases from V and 0 bases from J; bases unmatched to any gene: 9. Germline V lookup: CDR1 MNHNS, CDR2 SASEGT.

CDR3: CASSLGKILQGTNKNIQYF. The CDR3 DNA reads as TGCGCCAGCAGCTTGGGAAAGATTCTACAGGGCACCAACAAAAACATTCAGTACTTC. The chain has TRBV5-1 and TRBJ2-4; possible D gene TRBD1, 6 bases. Trimming pared 0 bases from V and 3 bases from J, leaving 22 bases between. The germline gives CDR1 SGHRS, CDR2 YFSETQ. CDR3 length equals 19 residues.

The chain combines TRBV9 with TRBJ2-1; the match to TRBD1 covers 7 bases. The germline V gene has CDR1 SGDLS and CDR2 YYNGEE. CDR3 length: 17 amino acids. V was pared by 5 bases and J by 3 bases, with 14 bases of the junction left unmatched. In nucleotides, the CDR3 is TGTGCCAGCAGTCCCCTAGGGGGCCTTACGGGCTACAATGAGCAGTTCTTC. It codes for CASSPLGGLTGYNEQFF.

V is TRBV4-2 and J is TRBJ2-5; the D gene is possibly TRBD2 (6 bases). This CDR3 is built from 16 residues. Germline-derived CDR1 and CDR2 are LGHNA and YNFKEQ. The V end was cut by 1 base, the J end by 0 bases, with 12 bases between. CDR3 residues: CASSQVGRDYQETQYF. DNA of the CDR3: TGTGCCAGCAGCCAAGTCGGACGGGACTACCAAGAGACCCAGTACTTC.

The chain has TRBV2 and TRBJ2-2; no firm D call. The CDR3 runs to 16 residues. Germline V gene lookup returns CDR1 SNHLY and CDR2 FYNNEI. V lost 6 bases to trimming and J lost 0 bases, with 14 bases between them. CDR3 loop: CASSGTTSANTGELFF. The CDR3 DNA sequence: TGTGCCAGCAGCGGCACGACTTCCGCGAACACCGGGGAGCTGTTTTTT.

The rearrangement uses TRBV5-1 and TRBJ2-5, with 8 bases identical to TRBD1. After removal of 0 bases from V and 1 base from J, the junction contained 2 bases not matched to a gene. The germline gives CDR1 SGHRS, CDR2 YFSETQ. The CDR3 is 15 residues long. The CDR3 DNA reads as TGCGCCAGCAGCTTGGAGGGGACAGGCCAAGAGACCCAGTACTTC. This gives the protein CASSLEGTGQETQYF.

The chain has TRBV7-8 and TRBJ1-1, with D maybe TRBD1 (5 bases). Germline V CDR1 and CDR2: SGHVS, FQNEAQ. This CDR3 is built from 15 residues. V lost 5 bases to trimming and J lost 1 base, with 14 bases between them. This CDR3 is CASSTRGKGNTEAFF. The CDR3 DNA reads TGTGCCAGCAGCACCCGGGGGAAGGGGAACACTGAAGCTTTCTTT.

CDR3 protein: CASSMRSQLDTEAFF. The CDR3 nucleotides read TGTGCCAGTAGTATGAGGAGTCAGCTAGATACCGAAGCTTTCTTT. This chain uses TRBV19 with TRBJ1-1, with D hard to call. CDR3 length: 15 amino acids. V was shortened by 3 bases and J by 8 bases, with 19 bases between the two germline ends. Germline V lookup: CDR1 LNHDA, CDR2 SQIVND (reference sequence).

This clone is a singleton in its sample. The chain links TRBV19 to TRBJ2-4; D is undetermined. This CDR3 region has 14 residues. Looked up from germline, CDR1 is LNHDA and CDR2 is SQIVND (reference sequence). The V end was cut by 0 bases, the J end by 0 bases, with 3 bases between. The CDR3 nucleotides are TGTGCCAGTAGTATAGACCGAGCCAAAAACATTCAGTACTTC. Translated, it gives CASSIDRAKNIQYF. Filled out from reference TRBV19 and TRBJ2-4, the complete variable domain reads DGGITQSPKYLFRKEGQNVTLSCEQNLNHDAMYWYRQDPGQGLRLIYYSQIVNDFQKGDIAEGYSVSREKKESFPLTVTSAQKNPTAFYLCASSIDRAKNIQYFGAGTRLSVL.

This rearrangement joins TRBV21-1 to TRBJ1-5; the table's TRBD1 call for D was not verified on the DNA. TRBV21-1 is flagged as a pseudogene. The CDR3 consists of 15 residues. The CDR3 DNA reads as TGTGCCAGCAGCAAAGCGGGACACCTCAATCAGCCCCAGCATTTT. Amino acid sequence: CASSKAGHLNQPQHF.

The chain joins TRBV5-4 to TRBJ2-5, with D perhaps TRBD1 (6 bases). V lost 4 bases and J lost 2, with 12 bases in between. Germline V lookup: CDR1 SGHNT, CDR2 YYREEE (reference sequence). The CDR3 runs to 14 residues. CDR3 sequence (DNA): TGTGCCAGCAGCGTCTACAGGGTTCAAGAGACCCAGTACTTC. This sequence encodes CASSVYRVQETQYF.

The rearrangement joins TRBV4-2 to TRBJ1-2; possibly TRBD1 for D (6 bases). Germline assignment: CDR1 LGHNA and CDR2 YNFKEQ. V lost 0 bases, J lost 4 bases, and 12 bases lay in between. The CDR3 loop spans 15 amino acids. CDR3 region: CASSQDRRGAYGYTF. The DNA for the CDR3 is TGTGCCAGCAGCCAAGATCGCCGGGGGGCCTATGGCTACACCTTC.

The J gene is TRBJ2-1, the V gene TRBV10-2; TRBD1 might be the D (6 bases). The germline gives CDR1 WSHSY, CDR2 SAAADI. V lost 10 bases and J 3 bases, leaving 19 bases between the germline ends. The CDR3 consists of 15 residues. The CDR3 DNA reads as TGCGCCACCTCCCTAGGGGGAAACGTCTACAATGAGCAGTTCTTC. This gives the protein CATSLGGNVYNEQFF.

This rearrangement joins TRBV27 to TRBJ1-5, with D possibly matching TRBD1 (5 bases). Germline-derived CDR1 and CDR2 are MNHEY and SMNVEV (reference sequence). V shed 6 bases and J shed 1 base, with 10 bases lying between them. The CDR3 sequence is 14 residues long. The CDR3 DNA follows: TGTGCCAGCAGGGAAGGGGTGAGCAATCAGCCCCAGCATTTT. Its translation: CASREGVSNQPQHF.

This chain joins TRBV5-6 and TRBJ1-2; 10 positions match TRBD1. Germline CDR1 and CDR2: SGHDT and YYEEEE. V dropped 0 bases and J dropped 4; count of bases not matched to a gene: 9. The CDR3 covers 17 residues. The CDR3 reads CASSLGDRGQSGYGYTF. The CDR3 nucleotides are TGTGCCAGCAGCTTGGGAGACAGGGGGCAGAGTGGCTATGGCTACACCTTC.

This clone was observed a few times. This sample also contains other DNA sequences that code for the same CDR3. CDR3 nucleotide sequence: TGTGCCAGCAGTTTATCCCCGAGCTCCTACAATGAGCAGTTCTTC. This gives the protein CASSLSPSSYNEQFF. The chain employs TRBV27 and TRBJ2-1; D is ambiguous. V was shortened by 0 bases and J by 0 bases, with 6 bases between the two germline ends. The CDR3 sequence is 15 residues long. CDR1 is MNHEY and CDR2 is SMNVEV in the germline V gene (reference sequence).

This clone was counted once. J is TRBJ2-5 and V is TRBV9, with 10 bases identical to TRBD2. Germline values: CDR1 SGDLS, CDR2 YYNGEE. V lost 5 bases and J lost 1; bases outside the gene matches: 5. The length of the CDR3 is 15 residues. This CDR3 is CASSPSGGSQETQYF. The CDR3 nucleotides read TGTGCCAGCAGTCCTAGCGGGGGATCCCAAGAGACCCAGTACTTC.

V is TRBV9 and J is TRBJ2-5; 8 nucleotides line up with TRBD2. The CDR3 runs 15 residues. V shed 7 bases, J shed 4 bases, and the junction held 12 bases outside the gene matches. Germline assignment: CDR1 SGDLS and CDR2 YYNGEE. In nucleotides, the CDR3 is TGTGCCAGCGGCTCCACCGGGGGGGCTGGAGAGACCCAGTACTTC. It is translated as CASGSTGGAGETQYF.

The rearrangement joins TRBV10-3 to TRBJ2-5; 10 nucleotides agree with TRBD1. V gave up 6 bases and J gave up 2 bases; unmatched junction bases: 12. The CDR3 has 17 residues. Germline V gives CDR1 ENHRY, CDR2 SYGVKD. The CDR3 DNA reads TGTGCCATCAGCTCCCGGGACAGGGGCGATCATCAAGAGACCCAGTACTTC. This gives the protein CAISSRDRGDHQETQYF.

The rearrangement joins TRBV13 to TRBJ2-2; 8 bases map to TRBD1. Germline CDR1 is PRHDT and CDR2 is FYEKMQ (reference sequence). V dropped 3 bases and J dropped 7; count of bases not matched to a gene: 7. The CDR3 length is 15 residues. CDR3 loop: CASSFDRGFRGELFF. The CDR3 region has the DNA TGTGCCAGCAGCTTCGACAGGGGTTTTCGCGGGGAGCTGTTTTTT.